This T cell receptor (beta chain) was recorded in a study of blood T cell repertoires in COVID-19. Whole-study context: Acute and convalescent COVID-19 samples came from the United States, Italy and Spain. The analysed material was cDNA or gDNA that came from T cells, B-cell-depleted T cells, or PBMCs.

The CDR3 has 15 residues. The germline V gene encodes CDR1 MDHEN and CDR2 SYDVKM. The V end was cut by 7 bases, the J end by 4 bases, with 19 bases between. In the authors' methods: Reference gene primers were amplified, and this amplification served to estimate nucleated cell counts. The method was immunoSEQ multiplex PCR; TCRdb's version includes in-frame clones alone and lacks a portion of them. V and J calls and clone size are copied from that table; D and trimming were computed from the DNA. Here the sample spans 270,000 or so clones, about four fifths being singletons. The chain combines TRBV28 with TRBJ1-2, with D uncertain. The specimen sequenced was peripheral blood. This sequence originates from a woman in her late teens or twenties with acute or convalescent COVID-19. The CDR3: CASNPDGVRVYGYTF. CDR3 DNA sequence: TGTGCCAGCAACCCGGACGGGGTGAGGGTCTATGGCTACACCTTC.